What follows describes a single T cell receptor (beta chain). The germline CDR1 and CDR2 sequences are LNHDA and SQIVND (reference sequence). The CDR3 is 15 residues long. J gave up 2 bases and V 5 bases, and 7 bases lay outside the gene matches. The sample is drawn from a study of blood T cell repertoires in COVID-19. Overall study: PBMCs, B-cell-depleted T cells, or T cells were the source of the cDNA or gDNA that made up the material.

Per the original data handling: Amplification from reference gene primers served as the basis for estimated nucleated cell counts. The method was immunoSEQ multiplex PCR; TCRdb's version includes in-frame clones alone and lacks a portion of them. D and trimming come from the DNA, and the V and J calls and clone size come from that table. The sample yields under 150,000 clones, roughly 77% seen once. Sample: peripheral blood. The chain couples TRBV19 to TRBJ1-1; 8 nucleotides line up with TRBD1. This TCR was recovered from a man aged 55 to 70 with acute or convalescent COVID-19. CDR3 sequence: CASSPGTGANTEAFF. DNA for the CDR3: TGTGCCAGTAGTCCTGGGACAGGAGCTAACACTGAAGCTTTCTTT.